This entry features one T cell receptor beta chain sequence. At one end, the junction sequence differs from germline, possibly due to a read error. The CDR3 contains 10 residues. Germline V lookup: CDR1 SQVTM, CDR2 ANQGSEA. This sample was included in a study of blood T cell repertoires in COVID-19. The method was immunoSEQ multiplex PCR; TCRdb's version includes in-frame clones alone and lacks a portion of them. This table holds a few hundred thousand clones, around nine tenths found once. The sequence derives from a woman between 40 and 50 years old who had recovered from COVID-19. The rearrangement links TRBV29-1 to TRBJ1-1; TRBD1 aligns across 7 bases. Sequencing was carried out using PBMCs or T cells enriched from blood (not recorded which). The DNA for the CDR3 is TGCAGCGTTGAGGGGGGACAGACTAATTTT. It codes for CSVEGGQTNF. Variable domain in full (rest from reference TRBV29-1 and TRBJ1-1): SAVISQKPSRDICQRGTSLTIQCQVDSQVTMMFWYRQQPGQSLTLIATANQGSEATYESGFVIDKFPISRPNLTFSTLTVSNMSPEDSSIYLCSVEGGQTNFGQGTRLTVV.